Each of the 31 T cell receptor beta chains below was sequenced from the same sample in a study of spatial heterogeneity in lung cancer. TCRdb independently ran MiXCR on the 5' RACE reads; one entry per CDR3 protein. The sample consists of approximately 24,000 distinct CDR3 sequences, approximately 4.8% of them appearing once. The time point denotes: sample taken at primary tumor resection. Here the sequenced sample was PBMCs, taken at surgery. The receptors were gathered from a male donor with early-stage non-small cell lung cancer.

Many counts were recorded for this clonotype. The chain recombines TRBV28 with TRBJ2-7; D might be TRBD1 (5 bases). Trimming shortened V by 5 bases and J by 3 bases, and 17 bases separated the two germline ends. CDR3 length: 15 amino acids. The germline V gene encodes CDR1 MDHEN and CDR2 SYDVKM. The CDR3 DNA follows: TGTGCCAGCAGTCTAATCGCGGACAATAGCTACGAGCAGTACTTC. This translates into CASSLIADNSYEQYF.

Many counts were recorded for this clonotype. The chain joins TRBV7-2 to TRBJ1-1; the D is unclear. Germline V gene data show CDR1 as SGHTA and CDR2 as FQGNSA. The CDR3 sequence is 14 residues long. The V end lost 5 bases, the J end lost 4 bases, and 14 bases lay between the germline ends. The CDR3 nucleotides are TGTGCCAGCAGCCTAGTGGGCTTGGCCACTGAAGCTTTCTTT. The encoded protein is CASSLVGLATEAFF.

This clonotype has ten or more counts. This sequence joins TRBV7-6 and TRBJ2-7, with 7 bases aligning to TRBD1. This CDR3 is 14 amino acids long. V dropped 1 base and J dropped 1; count of bases not matched to a gene: 1. Germline-derived CDR1 and CDR2 are SGHVS and FNYEAQ. CDR3 sequence (DNA): TGTGCCAGCAGCTTAGGGACAGGATCCTACGAGCAGTACTTC. It is translated as CASSLGTGSYEQYF.

This clonotype was recorded many times. This chain connects TRBV18 to TRBJ2-3; TRBD2 agrees at 9 bases. This CDR3 has 18 amino acids. Trimming took 3 bases from V and 1 from J; bases not matched to a gene: 11. The germline V gene encodes CDR1 KGHSH and CDR2 LQKENI. In DNA, the CDR3 is TGTGCCAGCTCACCGACGGGATTAGCGGGAGCGGGCACAGATACGCAGTATTTT. Translated, it gives CASSPTGLAGAGTDTQYF.

This clonotype came up many times. The chain combines TRBV5-1 with TRBJ2-5; 10 bases are a match to TRBD2. Germline V gives CDR1 SGHRS, CDR2 YFSETQ. The J segment lost 13 bases and the V segment lost 3 bases, leaving 12 bases of the junction unmatched. The CDR3 runs to 14 residues. CDR3 sequence reads: CASSSAGAGGPRYF. Written as DNA, the CDR3 is TGCGCCAGCAGCTCCGCGGGAGCGGGAGGGCCACGGTACTTC.

This clonotype was seen ten or more times. The chain has TRBV9 and TRBJ2-6; no firm D call. The CDR3 runs 14 residues. Germline CDR1 and CDR2: SGDLS and YYNGEE. Trimming took off 4 bases at V and 1 base at J, with 6 bases between the two ends. The CDR3 reads CASSPRSGANVLTF. For the CDR3, the DNA is TGTGCCAGCAGCCCCAGGTCTGGGGCCAACGTCCTGACTTTC.

Many counts were recorded for this clonotype. V is TRBV28 and J is TRBJ2-5; maybe TRBD1 (5 bases). Germline loops: CDR1 MDHEN, CDR2 SYDVKM. Trimming shortened V by 6 bases and J by 2 bases, and 22 bases separated the two germline ends. The CDR3 extends over 17 amino acids. In nucleotides, the CDR3 is TGTGCCAGCAGCCAATACTGGGGCCAGGGTGGACAAGAGACCCAGTACTTC. Encoded protein: CASSQYWGQGGQETQYF.

This clonotype was seen repeatedly, ten times or more. The gene calls are TRBV7-6 and TRBJ2-5; the D gene is possibly TRBD2 (6 bases). Looked up from germline, CDR1 is SGHVS and CDR2 is FNYEAQ. The CDR3 runs to 17 residues. V was pared by 1 base and J by 4 bases, with 19 bases between. The chain's CDR3 is CASSLGYVIRGGETQYF. In DNA form, the CDR3 reads TGTGCCAGCAGCTTAGGTTACGTAATCCGGGGAGGAGAGACCCAGTACTTC.

This clonotype was detected ten times or more. J is TRBJ2-2 and V is TRBV6-6, with TRBD2 identical over 14 bases. CDR1 and CDR2 from the germline V gene are MNHNY and SVGAGI (reference sequence). V dropped 4 bases and J dropped 7; count of bases not matched to a gene: 5. The CDR3 covers 16 residues. Written as DNA, the CDR3 is TGTGCCAGCAGTTCCACCGGGACTAGCGGGAGCGGGGAGCTGTTTTTT. It specifies CASSSTGTSGSGELFF.

This clonotype has a count of ten or more. The CDR3: CASTPYGGAMSYEQYF. The DNA for the CDR3 is TGTGCCAGCACTCCTTATGGGGGGGCCATGTCGTACGAGCAGTACTTC. This chain links TRBV27 with TRBJ2-7, with a tentative D call TRBD2 (7 bases). Per the germline V gene, CDR1 is MNHEY and CDR2 is SMNVEV (reference sequence). V lost 7 bases and J lost 4, with 23 bases in between. This CDR3 contains 16 residues.

This clonotype came up many times. The J gene is TRBJ2-4, the V gene TRBV5-4; 10 bases line up with TRBD2. The germline CDR1 and CDR2 sequences are SGHNT and YYREEE (reference sequence). The CDR3 contains 19 residues. V was pared by 3 bases and J by 2 bases, with 14 bases of the junction left unmatched. This chain's CDR3 is CASSWGGASGSGTKNIQYF. The CDR3 DNA follows: TGTGCCAGCAGCTGGGGTGGGGCTAGCGGGAGCGGAACCAAAAACATTCAGTACTTC. The full variable domain, rest sourced from reference TRBV5-4 and TRBJ2-4, is ETGVTQSPTHLIKTRGQQVTLRCSSQSGHNTVSWYQQALGQGPQFIFQYYREEENGRGNFPPRFSGLQFPNYSSELNVNALELDDSALYLCASSWGGASGSGTKNIQYFGAGTRLSVL.

This clonotype was recorded many times. V and J are TRBV7-6 and TRBJ2-1; TRBD2 matches 7 bases. This CDR3 has 15 residues. Trimming cost V 5 bases and J 0 bases; bases outside gene matches: 4. Germline-derived CDR1 and CDR2 are SGHVS and FNYEAQ. The CDR3 loop reads CASSRSGNSYNEQFF. In nucleotides, the CDR3 is TGTGCCAGCAGCCGAAGCGGGAACTCCTACAATGAGCAGTTCTTC. Filled out from reference TRBV7-6 and TRBJ2-1, the complete variable domain reads GAGVSQSPRYKVTKRGQDVALRCDPISGHVSLYWYRQALGQGPEFLTYFNYEAQQDKSGLPNDRFSAERPEGSISTLTIQRTEQRDSAMYRCASSRSGNSYNEQFFGPGTRLTVL.

The chain couples TRBV11-2 to TRBJ2-1; 10 bases agree with TRBD2. The CDR3 is 16 amino acids. CDR1 SGHAT and CDR2 FQNNGV come from the germline V gene. Trimming at V came to 0 bases and at J to 7 bases, leaving 6 bases not matched to a gene. The CDR3 is CASSLDPSGRGNEQFF. The CDR3 DNA reads TGTGCCAGCAGCTTAGATCCGAGCGGGAGGGGGAATGAGCAGTTCTTC.

The chain carries TRBV11-2 and TRBJ2-1; D gene ambiguous. Trimming took off 4 bases at V and 5 bases at J, with 12 bases between the two ends. Germline V lookup: CDR1 SGHAT, CDR2 FQNNGV. This CDR3 region has 14 residues. The CDR3 spells CASSSALSDNEQFF. CDR3 DNA: TGTGCCAGCAGCTCGGCCTTATCCGACAATGAGCAGTTCTTC.

This clonotype was recorded at least ten times. The J gene is TRBJ2-7, the V gene TRBV28; 11 nucleotides align to TRBD2. The CDR3 is made up of 16 amino acids. The trim removed 2 bases at V and 4 bases at J, leaving 7 bases unmatched. Germline CDR1 reads MDHEN; CDR2 reads SYDVKM. The CDR3 region is CASSLMGTSGYYEQYF. CDR3 coding DNA: TGTGCCAGCAGTTTAATGGGGACTAGCGGTTATTACGAGCAGTACTTC.

This clonotype was seen at least ten times. This chain's CDR3 is CASSFRGRDGYTF. CDR3 nucleotide sequence: TGCGCCAGCAGCTTCCGGGGGCGAGATGGCTACACCTTC. The V gene is TRBV5-1, the J gene TRBJ1-2; a weak D match, TRBD1 (6 bases). The germline CDR1 and CDR2 sequences are SGHRS and YFSETQ. CDR3 length equals 13 residues. Trimming removed 2 bases at V and 6 bases at J, with 11 bases between.

This clonotype has a count of ten or more. The chain employs TRBV6-6 and TRBJ2-7, with 9 nucleotides matching TRBD2. In germline, CDR1 is MNHNY, CDR2 SVGAGI (reference sequence). Unmatched junction bases numbered 11, after V lost 6 bases and J lost 2 bases. The length of the CDR3 is 16 residues. The CDR3 sequence is CASRRDASGDTYEQYF. DNA for the CDR3: TGTGCCAGCAGGCGGGACGCTAGCGGGGATACCTACGAGCAGTACTTC.

The V call is TRBV6-2 or TRBV6-3, the J call TRBJ2-7; 9 bases fit TRBD1. Per germline, CDR1 MNHEY and CDR2 SVGEGT. J gave up 3 bases and V 6 bases, and 6 bases lay outside the gene matches. The CDR3 is made up of 14 amino acids. Here the CDR3 DNA reads TGTGCCAGCAGGCGCACGGGACAGGGCTACGAGCAGTACTTC. This translates into CASRRTGQGYEQYF.

Notes on this clonotype: This may be a read error, as it is one base from a much larger clone. This chain connects TRBV12-3 or TRBV12-4 to TRBJ1-1; D unclear. The CDR3 covers 13 residues. The CDR3 coding sequence is TGTGCCAGCACTATAGTCCAGAACATTGAAGCTTTCTTT. Amino acid sequence: CASTIVQNIEAFF.

This clonotype has ten or more counts. The chain employs TRBV7-3 and TRBJ2-5; no definite D call. This CDR3 is built from 13 residues. V lost 5 bases, J lost 7 bases, and 14 bases lay in between. Per germline, CDR1 SGHTA and CDR2 FQGTGA. CDR3 residues: CASSRALTSTQYF. In DNA, the CDR3 is TGTGCCAGCAGCAGGGCCCTTACGTCGACCCAGTACTTC.

This clonotype was counted ten times or more. The rearrangement joins TRBV29-1 to TRBJ2-7; D perhaps matches TRBD2 (6 bases). Germline values: CDR1 SQVTM, CDR2 ANQGSEA. The CDR3 is made up of 14 amino acids. The V end lost 4 bases, the J end lost 5 bases, and 18 bases lay between the germline ends. CDR3 loop: CSVVLSGVFNEQYF. CDR3 sequence (DNA): TGCAGCGTTGTTCTGTCGGGAGTGTTTAACGAGCAGTACTTC.

This clonotype appeared many times. For the CDR3, the DNA is TGTGCCAGCAGCACCCGGGGACATTCACCCCTCCACTTT. Amino acid sequence: CASSTRGHSPLHF. J is TRBJ1-6 and V is TRBV7-8; a weak D match, TRBD1 (5 bases). This CDR3 contains 13 residues. V was cut by 5 bases and J by 8 bases, with 10 bases left in between. Germline V CDR1 and CDR2: SGHVS, FQNEAQ.

The sample holds many counts of this clonotype. The rearrangement joins TRBV28 to TRBJ1-3; D may be TRBD1 (6 bases). The germline CDR1 and CDR2 sequences are MDHEN and SYDVKM. V was trimmed by 6 bases and J by 2 bases, leaving 20 bases between them. CDR3 size: 17 residues. The CDR3 spells CASSTPKQGRAGNTIYF. The CDR3 bases are TGTGCCAGCAGCACCCCGAAACAGGGTAGGGCTGGAAACACCATATATTTT.

In its sample, this clonotype was seen many times. The chain has TRBV5-1 and TRBJ1-1; D is perhaps TRBD1 (5 bases). CDR1 and CDR2 from the germline V gene are SGHRS and YFSETQ. The CDR3 has 13 amino acids. V was trimmed by 0 bases and J by 6 bases, leaving 9 bases between them. The CDR3 DNA reads TGCGCCAGCAGCTTGGACAGAGGGGCTGAAGCTTTCTTT. Its protein is CASSLDRGAEAFF.

Many counts were recorded for this clonotype. The chain combines TRBV12-3 or TRBV12-4 with TRBJ2-6; D is unclear. Trimming pared 6 bases from V and 1 base from J, leaving 10 bases between. CDR3 length: 15 residues. The CDR3 sequence: CASSSQRSGANVLTF. CDR3 bases: TGTGCCAGCAGCAGCCAGAGGTCTGGGGCCAACGTCCTGACTTTC.

By sample share, this clonotype is medium-sized. The chain links TRBV27 to TRBJ1-5, with a tentative D call TRBD1 (5 bases). The ends were cut back, 7 bases at V and 2 bases at J, with 15 bases in the middle. The CDR3 has 15 residues. Germline V gives CDR1 MNHEY, CDR2 SMNVEV (reference sequence). CDR3 residues: CASMPQGLGNQPQHF. The CDR3 DNA follows: TGTGCCAGCATGCCCCAGGGCCTCGGCAATCAGCCCCAGCATTTT.

In its sample, this clonotype was seen many times. This chain connects TRBV11-2 to TRBJ1-6, with unresolved D. The CDR3 length is 14 residues. V was shortened by 2 bases and J by 8 bases, with 10 bases between the two germline ends. CDR1 SGHAT and CDR2 FQNNGV come from the germline V gene. CDR3 in DNA: TGTGCCAGCAGCTTATATGTCTCTGATTCACCCCTCCACTTT. Protein sequence: CASSLYVSDSPLHF. The full variable domain, in which reference TRBV11-2 and TRBJ1-6 provide the parts outside the CDR3, is EAGVAQSPRYKIIEKRQSVAFWCNPISGHATLYWYQQILGQGPKLLIQFQNNGVVDDSQLPKDRFSAERLKGVDSTLKIQPAKLEDSAVYLCASSLYVSDSPLHFGNGTRLTVT.

The chain links TRBV14 to TRBJ2-7; possibly TRBD2 for D (5 bases). Germline values: CDR1 SGHDN, CDR2 FVKESK. V was trimmed by 4 bases and J by 1 base, leaving 11 bases between them. This CDR3 is 14 amino acids long. CDR3: CASSLRGRSYEQYF. CDR3 DNA sequence: TGTGCCAGCAGCCTTCGAGGGCGATCCTACGAGCAGTACTTC.

Many counts were recorded for this clonotype. The chain links TRBV29-1 to TRBJ1-1; D remains ambiguous. Between the trimmed V and J ends, which lost 6 bases and 7 bases, there was a span of 12 bases. In germline, CDR1 is SQVTM, CDR2 ANQGSEA. This CDR3 has 11 residues. This chain's CDR3 is CSVLTVNEAFF. The DNA of the CDR3 is TGCAGCGTATTAACCGTTAATGAAGCTTTCTTT. Complete variable domain (other parts from reference TRBV29-1 and TRBJ1-1): SAVISQKPSRDICQRGTSLTIQCQVDSQVTMMFWYRQQPGQSLTLIATANQGSEATYESGFVIDKFPISRPNLTFSTLTVSNMSPEDSSIYLCSVLTVNEAFFGQGTRLTVV.

This clonotype was seen at least ten times. This sequence joins TRBV6-1 and TRBJ2-5; a weak D match, TRBD1 (5 bases). V shed 5 bases and J shed 5 bases, with 12 bases lying between them. CDR1 and CDR2 (germline): MNHNS, SASEGT. The CDR3 is made up of 13 amino acids. This CDR3 is CASSSTGVETQYF. The CDR3 DNA is TGTGCCAGCAGTTCTACAGGAGTGGAGACCCAGTACTTC.

This clonotype was counted many times. This chain links TRBV29-1 with TRBJ2-3; TRBD1 matches 7 bases. Unmatched junction bases numbered 9, after V lost 2 bases and J lost 10 bases. CDR1 SQVTM and CDR2 ANQGSEA come from the germline V gene. The CDR3 sequence is 13 residues long. As DNA, the CDR3 is TGCAGCGTTGAATTACCTGTGCAGGGGGCGCAGTATTTT. This encodes CSVELPVQGAQYF.